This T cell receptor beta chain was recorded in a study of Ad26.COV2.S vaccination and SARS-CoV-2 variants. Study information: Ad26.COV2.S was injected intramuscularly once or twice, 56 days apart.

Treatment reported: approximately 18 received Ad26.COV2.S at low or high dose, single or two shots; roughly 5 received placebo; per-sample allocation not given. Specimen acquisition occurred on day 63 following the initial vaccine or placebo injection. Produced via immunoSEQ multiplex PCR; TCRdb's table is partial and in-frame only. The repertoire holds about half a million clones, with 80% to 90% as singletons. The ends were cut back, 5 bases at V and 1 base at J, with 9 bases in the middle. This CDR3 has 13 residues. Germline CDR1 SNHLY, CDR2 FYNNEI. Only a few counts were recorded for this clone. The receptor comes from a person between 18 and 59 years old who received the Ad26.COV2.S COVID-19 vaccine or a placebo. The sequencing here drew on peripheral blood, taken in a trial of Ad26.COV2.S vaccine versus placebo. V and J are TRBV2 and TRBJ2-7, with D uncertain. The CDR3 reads CASSSTPSYEQYF. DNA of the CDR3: TGTGCCAGCAGTTCAACACCATCCTACGAGCAGTACTTC.